This T cell receptor beta chain originates from a study of T cells in tumors after PD-1 blockade. About the research overall: Each patient got pembrolizumab 200 mg every 3 weeks or cemiplimab 350 mg every 2 weeks. During anti-PD-1 treatment, some patients continued daily vismodegib 150 mg.

The CDR3 spans 13 residues. V was clipped by 8 bases and J by 4 bases, with 11 bases between them. The V gene's germline CDR1 is MNHEY and CDR2 SVGAGI. Assay: immunoSEQ multiplex PCR; the TCRdb copy retains only in-frame clones and omits some. The sample holds tens of thousands of clones, roughly 84% seen once. This clone has just one count. The clonotype originates from a human donor with advanced basal cell or squamous cell carcinoma (not recorded which). Sequences were derived from PBMCs, sampled before anti-PD-1 therapy. This chain connects TRBV6-5 to TRBJ1-4, with D possibly matching TRBD1 (5 bases). The CDR3, as DNA: TGTGCCAGCGGCAGGGCGAATAATGAAAAACTGTTTTTT. Its protein is CASGRANNEKLFF.